These T cell receptor beta chains were read from a single sample in a study of shared clonotypes between healthy human individuals. Assay: immunoSEQ multiplex PCR; the TCRdb copy retains only in-frame clones and omits some. The sample records about 2.5 million clones, 85% to 95% being singletons. The sample consisted of naive CD4+ T cells from PBMCs. These receptors originate from a man aged 18 to 30 in good health. Some clones in this sample may be carry-over from other donors' samples. The CDR3 runs from the conserved cysteine through the conserved F or W. Each record gives: clone size, J gene, D gene, V gene, CDR3 protein, CDR3 DNA. A D gene is named only where the DNA matches it firmly. Part of the rows lack a size; the others show once, few, many or a class for expanded clones.

-,TRBJ2-7,TRBD1,TRBV11-2,CASSLRTGMPYEQYF,TGTGCCAGCAGCTTACGGACAGGAATGCCCTACGAGCAGTACTTC
-,TRBJ1-1,-,TRBV9,CASSGSLQGTEAFF,TGTGCCAGCAGCGGATCGTTACAGGGCACTGAAGCTTTCTTT
-,TRBJ1-1,-,TRBV29-1,CSSAAGRGTEAFF,TGCAGCTCCGCGGCAGGGAGGGGAACTGAAGCTTTCTTT
-,TRBJ2-5,TRBD1,TRBV5-4,CASSLRQGARETQYF,TGTGCCAGCAGCTTGCGGCAGGGGGCCCGAGAGACCCAGTACTTC
-,TRBJ2-3,-,TRBV9,CASSVGPGGSTDTQYF,TGTGCCAGCAGCGTGGGCCCGGGCGGGAGCACAGATACGCAGTATTTT
once,TRBJ2-5,TRBD2,TRBV29-1,CSVVKRGNRETQYF,TGCAGCGTTGTGAAGCGGGGGAATCGGGAGACCCAGTACTTC
-,TRBJ2-1,TRBD2,TRBV29-1,CSAPRDSVLAGAFSYNEQFF,TGCAGCGCCCCTAGGGACAGCGTACTAGCGGGAGCTTTCTCCTACAATGAGCAGTTCTTC
once,TRBJ1-1,-,TRBV5-1,CASSLVETGFGTEAFF,TGCGCCAGCAGCTTGGTCGAAACAGGGTTCGGCACTGAAGCTTTCTTT
-,TRBJ1-1,-,TRBV10-3,CAISETGGQGEAFF,TGTGCCATCAGTGAGACGGGGGGGCAGGGTGAAGCTTTCTTT
-,TRBJ1-4,-,TRBV5-1,CASKRGEYEKLFF,TGCGCCAGCAAGCGGGGGGAGTATGAAAAACTGTTTTTT
once,TRBJ2-5,-,TRBV13,CASSSSGGPETQYF,TGTGCCAGCAGCTCTTCCGGAGGGCCGGAGACCCAGTACTTC
-,TRBJ2-7,-,TRBV7-2,CASRVVTGSYEQYF,TGTGCCAGCAGGGTAGTGACAGGCTCCTACGAGCAGTACTTC
-,TRBJ2-1,TRBD2,TRBV7-9,CASTISGGRVDEQFF,TGTGCCAGCACTATTAGCGGGGGTCGGGTAGATGAGCAGTTCTTC
once,TRBJ1-1,-,TRBV6-1,CASSAGALTEAFF,TGTGCCAGCAGTGCAGGGGCGCTAACAGAAGCTTTCTTT
-,TRBJ1-3,-,TRBV29-1,CSVEGSLSGNTIYF,TGCAGCGTTGAGGGCAGTCTATCTGGAAACACCATATATTTT
-,TRBJ2-7,-,TRBV5-4,CASSLERREQYF,TGTGCCAGCAGCTTAGAGCGGAGGGAGCAGTACTTC
-,TRBJ1-1,-,TRBV14,CASSQGQGLNTEAFF,TGTGCCAGCAGCCAAGGACAAGGGTTGAACACTGAAGCTTTCTTT
-,TRBJ1-1,TRBD1,TRBV5-4,CASSSGTEERAFF,TGTGCCAGCAGCTCCGGGACAGAGGAGAGGGCTTTCTTT
-,TRBJ2-5,TRBD2,TRBV5-1,CASSFRGSGLRETQYF,TGCGCCAGCAGCTTTCGCGGGAGCGGGTTGAGGGAGACCCAGTACTTC
-,TRBJ2-7,-,TRBV9,CASSPWLGGAPYEQYF,TGTGCCAGCAGCCCTTGGTTGGGCGGGGCCCCCTACGAGCAGTACTTC
-,TRBJ1-2,-,TRBV28,CASSSHTGDYGYTF,TGTGCCAGCAGTTCCCATACAGGCGACTATGGCTACACCTTC
-,TRBJ1-1,-,TRBV6-5,CASTRTGTAATEAFF,TGTGCCAGCACCCGAACCGGGACGGCGGCCACTGAAGCTTTCTTT
-,TRBJ2-2,-,TRBV5-6,CASSLAGGRGGELFF,TGTGCCAGCAGCTTGGCCGGTGGGAGAGGCGGGGAGCTGTTTTTT
-,TRBJ1-2,-,TRBV27,CASSLLAGANGYTF,TGTGCCAGCAGTCTTCTGGCCGGTGCAAATGGCTACACCTTC
once,TRBJ1-4,-,TRBV30,CAWSVRVGGSFEKLFF,TGTGCCTGGAGTGTACGTGTCGGGGGCAGTTTTGAAAAACTGTTTTTT
-,TRBJ2-7,-,TRBV19,CASSMVIGNYEQYF,TGTGCCAGTAGTATGGTGATAGGAAACTACGAGCAGTACTTC
-,TRBJ2-1,TRBD2,TRBV28,CASSLETGTSGYNEQFF,TGTGCCAGCAGTTTAGAAACCGGGACTAGCGGGTACAATGAGCAGTTCTTC
once,TRBJ1-1,-,TRBV6-1,CASSRGGRTEAFF,TGTGCCAGCAGTAGGGGGGGGCGGACTGAAGCTTTCTTT
-,TRBJ2-4,-,TRBV30,CAWSVDRGRPRGNIQYF,TGTGCCTGGAGTGTAGACCGAGGCCGCCCGAGGGGGAACATTCAGTACTTC
-,TRBJ2-1,TRBD2,TRBV5-1,CASSLLTSGRSDEQFF,TGCGCCAGCAGCTTGTTGACTAGCGGGAGGTCAGATGAGCAGTTCTTC
-,TRBJ2-2,-,TRBV5-1,CASCLGELFF,TGCGCCAGCTGCCTCGGGGAGCTGTTTTTT
-,TRBJ2-7,-,TRBV18,CASSPGAGGPYEQYF,TGTGCCAGCTCACCAGGGGCAGGGGGGCCCTACGAGCAGTACTTC
-,TRBJ2-7,TRBD2,TRBV5-1,CASSLAGPAGEQYF,TGCGCCAGCAGCTTAGCGGGACCCGCTGGGGAGCAGTACTTC
-,TRBJ2-2,-,TRBV5-6,CASSSRGWAGELFF,TGTGCCAGCAGCTCCCGCGGGTGGGCCGGGGAGCTGTTTTTT
-,TRBJ2-7,-,TRBV6-4,CASSPGDGYEQYF,TGTGCCAGCAGCCCAGGGGACGGCTACGAGCAGTACTTC
-,TRBJ2-7,-,TRBV10-1,CASTQGPGAYEQYF,TGCGCCAGCACCCAGGGGCCCGGGGCCTACGAGCAGTACTTC
-,TRBJ2-7,-,TRBV18,CASSPRGVSSYEQYF,TGTGCCAGCTCACCTCGAGGCGTTTCTTCCTACGAGCAGTACTTC